A single sample is the source of the 23 T cell receptor beta chains below, sequenced in a study of blood T cell repertoires in COVID-19. Here immunoSEQ multiplex PCR was the method, and the copy in TCRdb shows in-frame clones only, minus some. Among approximately 90,000 clones, roughly 80% were seen once, and the ten largest hold about 4.2%. Sequencing was performed on peripheral blood. The receptors were sampled from a man aged 55 to 70 with acute or convalescent COVID-19.

Written as DNA, the CDR3 is TGTGCCAGCACCCAACTCACAGGGGGCTTAGGTGAAGCTTTCTTT. Protein product: CASTQLTGGLGEAFF. The chain uses TRBV9 and TRBJ1-1, with 9 bases that match TRBD1. V lost 6 bases and J lost 7; bases outside the gene matches: 13. Germline CDR1 SGDLS, CDR2 YYNGEE. This CDR3 region has 15 residues. The full variable domain, in which reference TRBV9 and TRBJ1-1 provide the parts outside the CDR3, is DSGVTQTPKHLITATGQRVTLRCSPRSGDLSVYWYQQSLDQGLQFLIQYYNGEERAKGNILERFSAQQFPDLHSELNLSSLELGDSALYFCASTQLTGGLGEAFFGQGTRLTVV.

The chain recombines TRBV19 with TRBJ1-1; D perhaps matches TRBD1 (5 bases). The CDR3 length is 15 residues. Germline-derived CDR1 and CDR2 are LNHDA and SQIVND (reference sequence). V dropped 5 bases and J dropped 3 bases, with 16 bases sitting between them. The CDR3 region has the DNA TGTGCCAGTAGTCGTCGACAGACCCCTTACACTGAAGCTTTCTTT. This gives the protein CASSRRQTPYTEAFF. Full variable domain (outside the CDR3, taken from reference TRBV19 and TRBJ1-1): DGGITQSPKYLFRKEGQNVTLSCEQNLNHDAMYWYRQDPGQGLRLIYYSQIVNDFQKGDIAEGYSVSREKKESFPLTVTSAQKNPTAFYLCASSRRQTPYTEAFFGQGTRLTVV.

V gene TRBV28 combines with J gene TRBJ2-1; tentatively, D is TRBD1 (6 bases). V lost 2 bases, J lost 8 bases, and 13 bases lay in between. Germline V gene data show CDR1 as MDHEN and CDR2 as SYDVKM. The CDR3 extends over 14 amino acids. This CDR3 reads CASSLRQGLDEQFF. The CDR3 DNA reads TGTGCCAGCAGTTTAAGGCAGGGGTTGGATGAGCAGTTCTTC.

V usage is TRBV3-1 (or the pseudogene TRBV3-2) and J usage is TRBJ1-4, with TRBD1 identical over 8 bases. V shed 3 bases and J 12 bases; nucleotides not matched to a gene: 6. The CDR3 sequence is 13 residues long. CDR1 and CDR2 from the germline V gene are LGHDT and YNNKEL (reference sequence). Here the CDR3 reads CASSQVQDRELFF. The CDR3 coding sequence is TGTGCCAGCAGCCAGGTTCAGGACAGGGAACTGTTTTTT.

V gene TRBV3-1 (or the pseudogene TRBV3-2) combines with J gene TRBJ2-7, with a weak D call TRBD1 (7 bases). CDR1 and CDR2 from the germline V gene are LGHDT and YNNKEL (reference sequence). Between the trimmed V and J ends, which lost 4 bases and 7 bases, there was a span of 17 bases. CDR3 length: 14 residues. The DNA for the CDR3 is TGTGCCAGCAGCCGGTCAGGGGGGCAGGGGGAGCAGTACTTC. Translating it yields CASSRSGGQGEQYF.

This clone was seen only a few times. The chain employs TRBV6-2 or TRBV6-3 and TRBJ2-1; TRBD1 matches 10 bases. Germline CDR1 MNHEY, CDR2 SVGEGT. V gave up 2 bases and J gave up 7 bases; unmatched junction bases: 5. This CDR3 is built from 15 residues. CDR3 in amino acids: CASSYGQGDGNEQFF. CDR3 DNA: TGTGCCAGCAGTTACGGACAGGGGGACGGGAATGAGCAGTTCTTC.

In nucleotides, the CDR3 is TGTGCCAGCACTACGTTGAGGGAGGGTGAGCAGTACTTC. Protein product: CASTTLREGEQYF. The chain links TRBV2 to TRBJ2-7, with 7 positions matching TRBD2. The CDR3 extends over 13 amino acids. With 7 bases clipped from V and 7 bases from J, the junction kept 10 bases outside the gene matches. Germline V CDR1 and CDR2: SNHLY, FYNNEI.

This clone has a single count. The chain links TRBV19 to TRBJ2-7, with a tentative D call TRBD1 (6 bases). The V end lost 3 bases, the J end lost 7 bases, and 13 bases lay between the germline ends. The CDR3 consists of 13 residues. Per the germline V gene, CDR1 is LNHDA and CDR2 is SQIVND (reference sequence). CDR3 sequence reads: CASSIVLGGEQYF. CDR3 bases: TGTGCCAGTAGTATCGTATTAGGGGGTGAGCAGTACTTC.

The chain links TRBV11-2 to TRBJ2-7, with D perhaps matching TRBD2 (6 bases). Germline lookup yields CDR1 SGHAT and CDR2 FQNNGV. CDR3 size: 15 residues. Trimming pared 5 bases from V and 3 bases from J, leaving 17 bases between. CDR3 sequence (DNA): TGTGCCAGCAGCCCAAACACCGGGAGCTACTACGAGCAGTACTTC. Its protein product is CASSPNTGSYYEQYF.

The chain carries TRBV7-2 and TRBJ2-7, with D perhaps matching TRBD1 (5 bases). The CDR3 runs 14 residues. Germline CDR1 reads SGHTA; CDR2 reads FQGNSA. Trimming took off 5 bases at V and 3 bases at J, with 14 bases between the two ends. CDR3 in amino acids: CASSPFVGVYEQYF. DNA of the CDR3: TGTGCCAGCAGCCCCTTTGTAGGGGTCTACGAGCAGTACTTC.

The chain is built from TRBV5-1 and TRBJ2-3, with 9 bases that match TRBD1. The trim removed 3 bases at V and 2 bases at J, leaving 7 bases unmatched. This CDR3 has 16 amino acids. Looked up from germline, CDR1 is SGHRS and CDR2 is YFSETQ. Written as DNA, the CDR3 is TGCGCCAGCAGCTCACAGGGGGCGGGGGTCACAGATACGCAGTATTTT. Translated: CASSSQGAGVTDTQYF.

The V and J genes are TRBV6-5 and TRBJ2-1, with D hard to call. Between the trimmed V and J ends, which lost 8 bases and 5 bases, there was a span of 19 bases. There are 15 residues in the CDR3. Germline V gene lookup returns CDR1 MNHEY and CDR2 SVGAGI. The CDR3 spells CASSPHRQVNNEQFF. DNA for the CDR3: TGTGCCAGCTCCCCTCACCGGCAGGTGAACAATGAGCAGTTCTTC.

The V gene is TRBV4-3, the J gene TRBJ2-7; a possible D gene is TRBD1 (5 bases). CDR3 length: 14 residues. Germline V gene sequence: CDR1 LGHNA, CDR2 YSLEER. Between the trimmed V and J ends, which lost 5 bases and 3 bases, there was a span of 14 bases. The CDR3: CASSKTVVHYEQYF. The CDR3 DNA sequence: TGCGCCAGCAGCAAGACAGTTGTTCACTACGAGCAGTACTTC.

This rearrangement joins TRBV5-1 to TRBJ1-3; possibly TRBD1 for D (6 bases). Germline V gene sequence: CDR1 SGHRS, CDR2 YFSETQ. V was cut by 3 bases and J by 0 bases, with 16 bases left in between. The CDR3 loop spans 17 amino acids. CDR3 nucleotides: TGCGCCAGCAGCTGGACCACACGGGACATCTCTGGAAACACCATATATTTT. Translating gives CASSWTTRDISGNTIYF. The full variable domain, rest sourced from reference TRBV5-1 and TRBJ1-3, is KAGVTQTPRYLIKTRGQQVTLSCSPISGHRSVSWYQQTPGQGLQFLFEYFSETQRNKGNFPGRFSGRQFSNSRSEMNVSTLELGDSALYLCASSWTTRDISGNTIYFGEGSWLTVV.

Notes on this clone: Other DNA variants within this sample encode the same CDR3. The chain carries TRBV12-5 and TRBJ2-6; D is unresolved. This CDR3 has 13 amino acids. Deletions cut 2 bases from V and 4 bases from J, with 3 bases between. The germline CDR1 and CDR2 sequences are LGHNT and FRNRAP. The CDR3 reads CASGLSGANVLTF. The CDR3 region has the DNA TGTGCTAGTGGTTTGTCAGGGGCCAACGTCCTGACTTTC.

The rearrangement uses TRBV12-5 and TRBJ1-4; D remains ambiguous. CDR1 is LGHNT, CDR2 FRNRAP, per germline. The V and J ends lost 7 bases and 4 bases respectively, with 28 bases between them. There are 19 residues in the CDR3. This CDR3 reads CASAPGWHKADPGNEKLFF. The CDR3 bases are TGTGCTAGTGCCCCTGGTTGGCATAAGGCGGATCCCGGTAATGAAAAACTGTTTTTT.

The rearrangement joins TRBV9 to TRBJ2-2; 16 bases match TRBD2. The CDR3 consists of 19 residues. Trimming took 4 bases from V and 3 from J; bases not matched to a gene: 9. Germline assignment: CDR1 SGDLS and CDR2 YYNGEE. Here the CDR3 reads CASSQPEGLAGGYTGELFF. CDR3 nucleotides: TGTGCCAGCAGCCAACCTGAGGGACTAGCGGGGGGGTACACCGGGGAGCTGTTTTTT.

Details on this clone: The sample carries other DNA sequences with the same CDR3. The chain combines TRBV6-2 or TRBV6-3 with TRBJ2-1; 9 bases fit TRBD2. The germline CDR1 and CDR2 sequences are MNHEY and SVGEGT. This CDR3 has 15 amino acids. Trimming cost V 0 bases and J 6 bases; bases outside gene matches: 3. Here the CDR3 DNA reads TGTGCCAGCAGTTACTCTGGCGGGAGGGCCAATGAGCAGTTCTTC. Translating it yields CASSYSGGRANEQFF.

As for this clone: Distinct nucleotide sequences in the sample also encode this CDR3. This chain links TRBV19 with TRBJ2-7, with 11 bases lining up with TRBD1. Unmatched junction bases numbered 3, after V lost 5 bases and J lost 3 bases. CDR3 length equals 14 residues. In germline, CDR1 is LNHDA, CDR2 SQIVND (reference sequence). CDR3 residues: CASSLGQGGYEQYF. The CDR3 bases are TGTGCCAGTAGTCTGGGACAGGGGGGCTACGAGCAGTACTTC.

The gene calls are TRBV11-3 and TRBJ1-1; a weak D match, TRBD1 (6 bases). Germline assignment: CDR1 SGHNT and CDR2 YENEEA. Trimming took 4 bases from V and 5 from J, leaving 23 bases between them. This CDR3 is 17 amino acids long. CDR3 region: CASSSRAGGGIGTEAFF. DNA for the CDR3: TGTGCCAGCAGCTCACGGGCGGGAGGGGGGATTGGTACTGAAGCTTTCTTT.

This sequence joins TRBV6-5 and TRBJ2-5, with 11 bases lining up with TRBD2. V was pared by 6 bases and J by 5 bases, with 8 bases of the junction left unmatched. The CDR3 totals 15 residues. Germline V lookup: CDR1 MNHEY, CDR2 SVGAGI. The CDR3 spells CASRVNSGRGETQYF. In nucleotides, the CDR3 is TGTGCCAGCAGGGTTAATAGCGGGAGGGGTGAGACCCAGTACTTC.

The rearrangement links TRBV3-1 (or the pseudogene TRBV3-2) to TRBJ2-5; TRBD2 aligns across 7 bases. V lost 2 bases to trimming and J lost 0 bases; unmatched junction nucleotides: 9. Looked up from germline, CDR1 is LGHDT and CDR2 is YNNKEL (reference sequence). The CDR3 is 17 amino acids. The CDR3, as DNA: TGTGCCAGCAGCCAACGCGGGGGACTGGAGTACCAAGAGACCCAGTACTTC. Protein product: CASSQRGGLEYQETQYF.

This clone was counted once. This chain connects TRBV18 to TRBJ2-5, with D perhaps TRBD2 (5 bases). The CDR3 consists of 14 residues. Trimming shortened V by 2 bases and J by 1 base, and 8 bases separated the two germline ends. Germline CDR1 is KGHSH and CDR2 is LQKENI. CDR3 amino acids: CASSPAGLQETQYF. DNA of the CDR3: TGTGCCAGCTCACCAGCGGGCCTCCAAGAGACCCAGTACTTC.